This record covers a single T cell receptor (beta chain). Its antigen remains unknown. Together with a sample-barcoded 5' primer, a J-beta primer mix was included in a second PCR lasting about 7 to 12 cycles. Every cDNA molecule carried a tag from a template-switch adaptor bearing 12 random nucleotides. TCRdb called the 5' RACE reads again in MiXCR, with one record for every CDR3 protein. The repertoire holds 450,000 to 600,000 distinct CDR3 sequences, with roughly a quarter as singletons. These data originate in a study of blood T cells in healthy people across ages. CDR3 length: 16 amino acids. Study findings and constraints: Age brought a roughly linear fall in TCR beta diversity measured per million T cells.

These sequences were also reported in another study, on T cells of mothers and their children. That paper notes: Some 3 million TCR beta reads per child versus over 9 million per mother. Microchimeric T cell clones that persisted were not detected.

This clonotype was obtained from a boy aged 2 to 9 in good health. The chain recombines TRBV21-1 with TRBJ2-7; the D call in the table, TRBD1, was not verified against the DNA. TRBV21-1 is a known pseudogene. Material for sequencing was blood. CDR3 coding DNA: TGTGCCAGCAGCAAATTCGATTCGGGACGGAGTTACGAGCAGTACTTC. This encodes CASSKFDSGRSYEQYF.